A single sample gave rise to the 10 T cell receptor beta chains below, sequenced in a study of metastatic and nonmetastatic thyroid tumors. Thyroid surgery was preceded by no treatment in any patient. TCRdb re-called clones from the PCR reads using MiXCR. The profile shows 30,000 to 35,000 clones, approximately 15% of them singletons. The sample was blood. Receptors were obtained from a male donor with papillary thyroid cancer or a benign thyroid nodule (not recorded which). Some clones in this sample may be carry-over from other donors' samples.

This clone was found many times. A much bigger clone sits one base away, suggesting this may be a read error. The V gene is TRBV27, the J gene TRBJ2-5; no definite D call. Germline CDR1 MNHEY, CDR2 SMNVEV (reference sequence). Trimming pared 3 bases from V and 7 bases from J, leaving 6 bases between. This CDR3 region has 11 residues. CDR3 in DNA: TGTGCCAGCAGTTTGGGCGGGACCCAGTACTTC. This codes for CASSLGGTQYF.

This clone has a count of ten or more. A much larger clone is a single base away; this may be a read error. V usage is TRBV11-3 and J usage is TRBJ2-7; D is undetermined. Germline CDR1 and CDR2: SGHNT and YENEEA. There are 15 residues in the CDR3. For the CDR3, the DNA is TGTGCCGGCAGCTTAGGAGAAAAAATTACCTACGAGCAGTACTTC. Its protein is CAGSLGEKITYEQYF.

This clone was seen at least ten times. CDR3 bases: TGTGCCATCAGTGCCTCCTCGGAGGAACAGAACACTGAAGCTTTCTTT. Encoded protein: CAISASSEEQNTEAFF. The chain couples TRBV10-3 to TRBJ1-1; no definite D call. The CDR3 spans 16 residues. Germline V gives CDR1 ENHRY, CDR2 SYGVKD. The germline V and J ends were trimmed by 4 bases and 1 base, with 16 bases remaining between them.

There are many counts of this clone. The CDR3 is CSARERVSPRNEQFF. In DNA form, the CDR3 reads TGCAGTGCTAGGGAACGGGTCTCTCCACGCAATGAGCAGTTCTTC. The chain links TRBV20-1 to TRBJ2-1; D uncertain. Between the trimmed V and J ends, which lost 3 bases and 6 bases, there was a span of 18 bases. Per the germline V gene, CDR1 is DFQATT and CDR2 is SNEGSKA (reference sequence). This CDR3 contains 15 residues.

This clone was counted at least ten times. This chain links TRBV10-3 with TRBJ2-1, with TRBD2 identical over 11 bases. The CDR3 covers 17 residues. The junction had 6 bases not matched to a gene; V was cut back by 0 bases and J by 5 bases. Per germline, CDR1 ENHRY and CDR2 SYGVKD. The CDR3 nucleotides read TGTGCCATCAGTGAGTCCTTAACTAGCGGGAGTGACAATGAGCAGTTCTTC. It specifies CAISESLTSGSDNEQFF.

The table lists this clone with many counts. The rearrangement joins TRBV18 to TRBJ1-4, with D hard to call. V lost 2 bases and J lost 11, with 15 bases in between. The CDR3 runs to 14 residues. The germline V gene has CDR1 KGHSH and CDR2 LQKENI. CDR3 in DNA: TGTGCCAGCTCACCATCCCAACCTGGGGAGAAACTGTTTTTT. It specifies CASSPSQPGEKLFF.

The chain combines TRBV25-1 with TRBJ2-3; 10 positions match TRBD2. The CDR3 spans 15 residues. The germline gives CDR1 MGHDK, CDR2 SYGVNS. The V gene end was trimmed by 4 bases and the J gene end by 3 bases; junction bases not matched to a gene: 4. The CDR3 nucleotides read TGTGCCAGCAGTGTCCCGGGACTAGCGACAGATACGCAGTATTTT. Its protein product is CASSVPGLATDTQYF.

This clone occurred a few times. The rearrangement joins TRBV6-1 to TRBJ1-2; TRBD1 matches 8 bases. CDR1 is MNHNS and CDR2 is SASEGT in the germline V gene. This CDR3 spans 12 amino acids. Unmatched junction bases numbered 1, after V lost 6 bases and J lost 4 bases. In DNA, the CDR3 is TGTGCCAGCAGGGACAGGGCCTATGGCTACACCTTC. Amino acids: CASRDRAYGYTF.

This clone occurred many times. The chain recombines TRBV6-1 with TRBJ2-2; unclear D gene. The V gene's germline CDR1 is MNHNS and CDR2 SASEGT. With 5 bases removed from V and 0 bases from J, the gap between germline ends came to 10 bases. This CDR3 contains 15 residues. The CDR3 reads CASSLQRTNTGELFF. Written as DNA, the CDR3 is TGTGCCAGCAGTCTACAGCGCACGAACACCGGGGAGCTGTTTTTT.

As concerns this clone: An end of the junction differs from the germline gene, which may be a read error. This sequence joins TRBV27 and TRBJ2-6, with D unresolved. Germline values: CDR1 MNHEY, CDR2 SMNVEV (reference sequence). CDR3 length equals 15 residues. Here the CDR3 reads CTSSSLWAGANVLTF. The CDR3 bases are TGTACCAGCAGCTCCCTATGGGCCGGGGCCAACGTCCTGACTTTC.